The rows below give T cell receptor beta chains drawn from one sample of a study of blood T cell repertoires in COVID-19. Generated by immunoSEQ multiplex PCR, the TCRdb table keeps only in-frame clones and is missing some. The table includes fewer than 300,000 clones, nearly 85% detected once. The specimen was peripheral blood. The origin of the receptors is a human donor in a cohort sampled during active COVID-19. Both conserved end residues are part of each CDR3. D genes are given only for firm matches. Some rows mark clone size as missing; the rest say once, few, many or name a class of expanded clone.

J: TRBJ1-2
D: .
V: TRBV3-1/TRBV3-2
size: .
CDR3: CASSQTGVYGYTF
DNA: TGTGCCAGCAGCCAAACGGGAGTCTATGGCTACACCTTC

J: TRBJ1-1
D: .
V: TRBV7-9
size: .
CDR3: CASSLRGSRRWTEAFF
DNA: TGTGCCAGCAGCCTAAGGGGGTCGCGACGGTGGACTGAAGCTTTCTTT

J: TRBJ2-5
D: TRBD1
V: TRBV7-2
size: .
CDR3: CASSLEQGETQYF
DNA: TGTGCCAGCAGCTTAGAACAGGGGGAGACCCAGTACTTC

J: TRBJ1-2
D: .
V: TRBV20-1
size: .
CDR3: CSASRAGDWYGYTF
DNA: TGCAGTGCTAGTCGTGCGGGAGATTGGTATGGCTACACCTTC

J: TRBJ2-1
D: .
V: TRBV11-2
size: once
CDR3: CASSLGRRTNNEQFF
DNA: TGTGCCAGCAGCTTAGGAAGGAGAACAAACAATGAGCAGTTCTTC

J: TRBJ2-7
D: TRBD1
V: TRBV2
size: .
CDR3: CASSEGGGTPYEQYF
DNA: TGTGCCAGCAGCGAAGGGGGCGGAACCCCCTACGAGCAGTACTTC

J: TRBJ1-4
D: .
V: TRBV28
size: .
CDR3: CASSLLGREGEKLFF
DNA: TGTGCCAGCAGTTTATTGGGGAGGGAGGGTGAAAAACTGTTTTTT

J: TRBJ2-7
D: TRBD2
V: TRBV7-2
size: .
CDR3: CASSLRSGDAISYEQYF
DNA: TGTGCCAGCAGCTTACGTAGCGGGGATGCTATATCCTACGAGCAGTACTTC

J: TRBJ1-1
D: .
V: TRBV19
size: once
CDR3: CASSRTGWAEAFF
DNA: TGTGCCAGTAGTCGAACGGGGTGGGCTGAAGCTTTCTTT

J: TRBJ2-7
D: TRBD2
V: TRBV6-2/TRBV6-3
size: .
CDR3: CASSWTSGTYEQYF
DNA: TGTGCCAGCAGTTGGACTAGCGGGACCTACGAGCAGTACTTC

J: TRBJ2-3
D: TRBD1
V: TRBV27
size: .
CDR3: CASSLDRGGTDTQYF
DNA: TGTGCCAGCAGTTTAGACAGGGGCGGCACAGATACGCAGTATTTT

J: TRBJ1-4
D: .
V: TRBV7-9
size: many
CDR3: CASSLVWQSNEKLFF
DNA: TGTGCCAGCAGCTTAGTCTGGCAGTCGAATGAAAAACTGTTTTTT

J: TRBJ2-2
D: .
V: TRBV6-5
size: .
CDR3: CASSYSAGLVAGELFF
DNA: TGTGCCAGCAGTTACTCGGCGGGGCTGGTAGCCGGGGAGCTGTTTTTT

J: TRBJ2-7
D: TRBD2
V: TRBV29-1
size: .
CDR3: CSVVLGLDLYEQYF
DNA: TGCAGCGTTGTGCTGGGACTAGACCTCTACGAGCAGTACTTC

J: TRBJ2-3
D: .
V: TRBV18
size: .
CDR3: CASSRTSTDTQYF
DNA: TGTGCCAGCTCACGTACTAGCACAGATACGCAGTATTTT

J: TRBJ1-6
D: TRBD1
V: TRBV6-6
size: .
CDR3: CASSHRDSNSPLHF
DNA: TGTGCCAGCAGTCACCGGGACAGTAATTCACCCCTCCACTTT

J: TRBJ1-2
D: TRBD1
V: TRBV5-1
size: .
CDR3: CASSPPGQHYGYTF
DNA: TGCGCCAGCAGCCCCCCGGGACAGCACTATGGCTACACCTTC

J: TRBJ2-1
D: TRBD2
V: TRBV19
size: .
CDR3: CASSASGRAGNEQFF
DNA: TGTGCCAGTAGCGCTAGCGGGAGGGCCGGGAATGAGCAGTTCTTC

J: TRBJ1-2
D: TRBD1
V: TRBV18
size: once
CDR3: CASSDRDSTSGYTF
DNA: TGTGCCAGCTCAGACCGGGACAGCACTTCGGGCTACACCTTC

J: TRBJ1-1
D: TRBD1
V: TRBV27
size: .
CDR3: CANSRTGGTEAFF
DNA: TGTGCCAACAGTCGCACAGGGGGCACTGAAGCTTTCTTT

J: TRBJ2-6
D: TRBD1
V: TRBV11-2
size: .
CDR3: CASSSHRDREPSGANVLTF
DNA: TGTGCCAGCAGCTCCCACCGGGACAGGGAACCCTCTGGGGCCAACGTCCTGACTTTC

J: TRBJ1-6
D: TRBD1
V: TRBV11-2
size: .
CDR3: CASSLRSGTVLGNSPLHF
DNA: TGTGCCAGCAGCCTCCGCTCCGGGACAGTATTAGGGAATTCACCCCTCCACTTT

J: TRBJ2-1
D: .
V: TRBV11-2
size: .
CDR3: CASSSTLVGSGEQFF
DNA: TGTGCCAGCAGCTCTACCCTCGTGGGGAGCGGTGAGCAGTTCTTC

J: TRBJ1-1
D: .
V: TRBV19
size: .
CDR3: CASSITGLGEAFF
DNA: TGTGCCAGTAGTATAACAGGGCTCGGAGAAGCTTTCTTT

J: TRBJ1-6
D: TRBD1
V: TRBV6-2/TRBV6-3
size: .
CDR3: CASSLRPGTGGLPLHF
DNA: TGTGCCAGCAGTCTACGCCCCGGGACAGGTGGTTTACCCCTCCACTTT

J: TRBJ2-5
D: TRBD2
V: TRBV6-5
size: .
CDR3: CASSASGSQLETQYF
DNA: TGTGCCAGCAGCGCAAGCGGGAGTCAACTCGAGACCCAGTACTTC

J: TRBJ1-1
D: .
V: TRBV18
size: .
CDR3: CASSSDKNTEAFF
DNA: TGTGCCAGCTCATCAGACAAGAACACTGAAGCTTTCTTT

J: TRBJ2-3
D: TRBD2
V: TRBV6-4
size: .
CDR3: CASSVRGRSFDPQYF
DNA: TGTGCCAGCAGTGTGCGCGGGAGGAGCTTTGATCCGCAGTATTTT

J: TRBJ2-5
D: .
V: TRBV29-1
size: .
CDR3: CSASMGLRETQYF
DNA: TGCAGCGCATCCATGGGGCTGAGAGAGACCCAGTACTTC

J: TRBJ1-1
D: .
V: TRBV6-5
size: .
CDR3: CASSYSRGGEAFF
DNA: TGTGCCAGCAGTTACTCGAGGGGGGGTGAAGCTTTCTTT